The rows below give T cell receptor beta chains drawn from one sample of a study of blood T cell repertoires in COVID-19. Data came from immunoSEQ multiplex PCR; TCRdb stores just in-frame clones and leaves some out. The data hold roughly 300,000 clones, with roughly nine tenths observed a single time. Sequences were obtained from peripheral blood. The receptors here all came from a woman aged 25 to 39 with COVID-19, enrolled during active disease. Both conserved end residues are part of each CDR3. A D gene is named only where the DNA matches it firmly. Not every row has a clone size; where given, it reads once, few, many or a size class.

clone size	V gene	D gene	J gene	CDR3 DNA	CDR3 protein
.	TRBV5-1	TRBD1	TRBJ1-6	TGCGCCAGCAGCTCGGGACAGCGTGATAATTCACCCCTCCACTTT	CASSSGQRDNSPLHF
.	TRBV19	.	TRBJ1-3	TGTGCCAGTAGCACCACAGGGACTGGAAACACCATATATTTT	CASSTTGTGNTIYF
.	TRBV7-2	.	TRBJ1-5	TGTGCCAGCAGCTTGGGGGACCCGGGAGGTCAGCCCCAGCATTTT	CASSLGDPGGQPQHF
.	TRBV11-2	TRBD2	TRBJ2-3	TGTGCCAGCAGCTCATGGGGGACTAGCGGGGCAGATACGCAGTATTTT	CASSSWGTSGADTQYF
.	TRBV7-6	TRBD1	TRBJ1-4	TGTGCCAGCAGCCGGACAGGGGCGAATGAAAAACTGTTTTTT	CASSRTGANEKLFF
.	TRBV9	TRBD1	TRBJ1-4	TGTGCCAGCAGCCCCCCGAGGGGGCAGGGGGTTGAAAAACTGTTTTTT	CASSPPRGQGVEKLFF
.	TRBV19	.	TRBJ1-1	TGTGCCAGTATAGGAGCGGGGAACACTGAAGCTTTCTTT	CASIGAGNTEAFF
once	TRBV6-5	.	TRBJ1-2	TGTGCCAGCAGTTACATGGAGGGGCTGGATGGCTACACCTTC	CASSYMEGLDGYTF
.	TRBV30	.	TRBJ1-4	TGTGCCTGGAGTTTTCGGGCTAATGAAAAACTGTTTTTT	CAWSFRANEKLFF
.	TRBV2	TRBD1	TRBJ1-2	TGTGCCAGCAGTGATGCCGGGACAGTGGGAGCCTATGGCTACACCTTC	CASSDAGTVGAYGYTF
.	TRBV6-1	.	TRBJ1-6	TGTGCCAGCAGTGGGGCCCCGGACAGACCCCGAGCTTCCTATAATTCACCCCTCCACTTT	CASSGAPDRPRASYNSPLHF
.	TRBV6-5	TRBD1	TRBJ2-5	TGTGCCAGCAGTTTGACAGGGGAGGACCAAGAGACCCAGTACTTC	CASSLTGEDQETQYF
.	TRBV5-4	.	TRBJ1-1	TGTGCCAGCAGCTCCCCGGGACATCGCGGCTTAAGGAACACTGAAGCTTTCTTT	CASSSPGHRGLRNTEAFF
few	TRBV19	.	TRBJ1-4	TGTGCCAGTAGTACCTTGACAGGAACTAATGAAAAACTGTTTTTT	CASSTLTGTNEKLFF
.	TRBV4-2	TRBD2	TRBJ2-2	TGTGCCAGCAGCCAAAACGGACTAGCGGGGGAGACCGGGGAGCTGTTTTTT	CASSQNGLAGETGELFF
.	TRBV7-9	TRBD1	TRBJ2-5	TGTGCCAGCAGTTTGACCTCAGGGGGAGAGACCCAGTACTTC	CASSLTSGGETQYF
.	TRBV7-2	.	TRBJ2-6	TGTGCCAGCAACCCAGGTGGTTCTGGGGCCAACGTCCTGACTTTC	CASNPGGSGANVLTF
few	TRBV5-1	.	TRBJ2-1	TGCGCCAGCAGCGTTAGCGGCTCCTACAATGAGCAGTTCTTC	CASSVSGSYNEQFF
once	TRBV19	TRBD1	TRBJ1-4	TGTGCCAGTAGTACCGGGACAGGGGTTATACGGGCAACTAATGAAAAACTGTTTTTT	CASSTGTGVIRATNEKLFF
.	TRBV18	.	TRBJ1-5	TGTGCCAGCTCACCGAGGATCTCGACTAATCAGCCCCAGCATTTT	CASSPRISTNQPQHF
.	TRBV15	TRBD2	TRBJ2-7	TGTGCCACCGGGGAGGGTTCCCTCTACGAGCAGTACTTC	CATGEGSLYEQYF
.	TRBV5-5	.	TRBJ2-1	TGTGCCAGCAGCTCCGTTTGGGGGCCCAATGAGCAGTTCTTC	CASSSVWGPNEQFF